The sample holds one count of the clone carrying this TCR beta chain. What it binds is unknown. The data are from a study of CD4 T cell repertoires in COVID-19. Regarding the study as a whole: Sharing of several most expanded SARS-CoV-2-reactive clonotypes across memory subsets suggested intraclonal diversification.

The memory T cells were sequenced right after ex vivo isolation, without culture. This table comes from immunoSEQ multiplex PCR, and its TCRdb copy is limited to in-frame clones, with some not included. The sample lists 20,000 or so clones, roughly 91% occurring once. The CDR3 has 16 residues. Germline assignment: CDR1 SGHRS and CDR2 YFSETQ. Trimming cost V 1 base and J 2 bases, with 14 bases left between them. This sample comprised central memory CD4+ T cells from blood, obtained before the COVID-19 pandemic. The TCR originated in a human donor who had COVID-19. The chain has TRBV5-1 and TRBJ2-3, with a tentative D call TRBD2 (6 bases). This CDR3 reads CASSLNGGAATDTQYF. CDR3 in DNA: TGCGCCAGCAGCTTGAACGGGGGAGCGGCCACAGATACGCAGTATTTT.